The T cell receptor beta chain described here comes from a study of lymphopenia after photon versus proton radiotherapy. The study, taken as a whole, reports: Proton therapy kept repertoires fairly stable, unlike photons, which gained effector/memory cells. After the lymphocyte nadir, photon-treated repertoires showed oligoclonal expansion, especially of CD8+ Temra cells. Post-nadir TCR diversity decline inversely tracked overall survival among those who died.

Profiled with immunoSEQ multiplex PCR; TCRdb holds only in-frame clones, not every one. The table lists 30,000 to 40,000 clones, about 87% of them singletons. Sample share makes this clone medium-sized. Its target is unknown. Sample: peripheral blood, taken from a patient treated with proton-based radiotherapy. The clonotype originates from a woman in her seventies with pancreatic cancer.

CDR3 bases: TGCGCCAGCAGTGAGATGTGGGGACGGGACTATGGCTACACCTTC. Protein: CASSEMWGRDYGYTF. The chain couples TRBV10-1 to TRBJ1-2; D possibly corresponds to TRBD1 (5 bases). Germline lookup yields CDR1 WNHNN and CDR2 SYGVQD (reference sequence). Trimming took 2 bases from V and 3 from J, leaving 13 bases between them. This CDR3 contains 15 residues.